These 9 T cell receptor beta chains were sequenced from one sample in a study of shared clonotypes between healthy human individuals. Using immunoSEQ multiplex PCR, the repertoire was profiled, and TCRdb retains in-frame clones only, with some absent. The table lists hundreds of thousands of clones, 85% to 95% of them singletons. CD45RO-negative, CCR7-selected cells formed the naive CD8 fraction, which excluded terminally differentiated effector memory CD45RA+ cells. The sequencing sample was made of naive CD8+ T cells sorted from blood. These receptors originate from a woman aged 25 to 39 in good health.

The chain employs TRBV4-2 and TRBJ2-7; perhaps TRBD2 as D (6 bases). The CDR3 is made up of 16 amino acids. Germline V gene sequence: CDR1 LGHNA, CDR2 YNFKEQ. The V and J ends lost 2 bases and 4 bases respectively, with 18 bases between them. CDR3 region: CASSQLAESPRYEQYF. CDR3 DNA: TGTGCCAGCAGCCAATTAGCGGAATCCCCCAGATACGAGCAGTACTTC.

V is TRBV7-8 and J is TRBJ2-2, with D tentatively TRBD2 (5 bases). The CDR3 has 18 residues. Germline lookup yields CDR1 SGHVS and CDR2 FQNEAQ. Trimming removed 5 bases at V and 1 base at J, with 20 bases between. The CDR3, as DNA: TGTGCCAGCAGCCCAGCGGTGGTACTCCAAGAGAACACCGGGGAGCTGTTTTTT. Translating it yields CASSPAVVLQENTGELFF.

CDR3 residues: CASSHPDSSTEAFF. CDR3 nucleotide sequence: TGTGCCAGCAGCCACCCAGACAGTTCCACTGAAGCTTTCTTT. The rearrangement uses TRBV7-9 and TRBJ1-1; maybe TRBD1 (5 bases). Germline CDR1 and CDR2: SEHNR and FQNEAQ (reference sequence). This CDR3 has 14 amino acids. V shed 5 bases and J shed 4 bases, with 14 bases lying between them. Based on the CDR3 plus reference TRBV7-9 and TRBJ1-1, the full variable domain is DTGVSQNPRHKITKRGQNVTFRCDPISEHNRLYWYRQTLGQGPEFLTYFQNEAQLEKSRLLSDRFSAERPKGSFSTLEIQRTEQGDSAMYLCASSHPDSSTEAFFGQGTRLTVV.

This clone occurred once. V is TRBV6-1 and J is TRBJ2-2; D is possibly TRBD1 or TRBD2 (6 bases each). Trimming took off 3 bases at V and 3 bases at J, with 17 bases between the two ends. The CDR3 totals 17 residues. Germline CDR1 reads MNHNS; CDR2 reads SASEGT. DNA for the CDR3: TGTGCCAGCAGTGATAGGATCGGGGGCAGGGACACCGGGGAGCTGTTTTTT. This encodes CASSDRIGGRDTGELFF.

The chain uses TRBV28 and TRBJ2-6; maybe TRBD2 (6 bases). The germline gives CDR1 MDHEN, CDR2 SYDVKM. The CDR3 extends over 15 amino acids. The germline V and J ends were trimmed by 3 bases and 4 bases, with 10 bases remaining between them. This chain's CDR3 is CASSFSAGGANVLTF. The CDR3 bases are TGTGCCAGCAGTTTCTCCGCGGGGGGGGCCAACGTCCTGACTTTC.

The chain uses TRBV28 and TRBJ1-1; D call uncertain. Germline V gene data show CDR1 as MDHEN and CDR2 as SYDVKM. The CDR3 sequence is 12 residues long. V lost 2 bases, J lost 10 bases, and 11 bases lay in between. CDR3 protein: CASSLTTRGAFF. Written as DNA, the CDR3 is TGTGCCAGCAGTTTAACGACGAGAGGAGCTTTCTTT. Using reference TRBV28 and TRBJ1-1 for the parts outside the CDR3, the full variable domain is DVKVTQSSRYLVKRTGEKVFLECVQDMDHENMFWYRQDPGLGLRLIYFSYDVKMKEKGDIPEGYSVSREKKERFSLILESASTNQTSMYLCASSLTTRGAFFGQGTRLTVV.

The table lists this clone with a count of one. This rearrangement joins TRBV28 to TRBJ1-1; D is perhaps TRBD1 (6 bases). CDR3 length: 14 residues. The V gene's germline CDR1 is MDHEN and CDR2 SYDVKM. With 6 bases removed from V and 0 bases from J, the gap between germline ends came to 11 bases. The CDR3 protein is CASRYRAMNTEAFF. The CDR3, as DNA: TGTGCCAGCAGGTACAGGGCAATGAACACTGAAGCTTTCTTT.

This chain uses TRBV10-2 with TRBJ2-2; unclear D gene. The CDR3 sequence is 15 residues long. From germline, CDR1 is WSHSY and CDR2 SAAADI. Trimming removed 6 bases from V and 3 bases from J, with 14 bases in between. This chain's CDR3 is CASRMWERDTGELFF. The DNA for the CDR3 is TGCGCCAGCAGGATGTGGGAACGGGACACCGGGGAGCTGTTTTTT.

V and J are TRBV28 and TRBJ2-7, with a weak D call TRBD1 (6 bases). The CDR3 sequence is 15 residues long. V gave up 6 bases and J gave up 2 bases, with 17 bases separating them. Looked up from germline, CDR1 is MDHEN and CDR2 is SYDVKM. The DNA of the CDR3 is TGTGCCAGCAGCCGGACAGAGGCGATCACCTACGAGCAGTACTTC. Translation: CASSRTEAITYEQYF.